Listed below are T cell receptor beta chains from one sample, sequenced in a study of blood T cell repertoires in COVID-19. Here immunoSEQ multiplex PCR was the method, and the copy in TCRdb shows in-frame clones only, minus some. The repertoire holds fewer than 350,000 clones, with roughly nine tenths as singletons. Sequencing was done on a sample of peripheral blood. Receptors originate from a woman aged 25 to 39 with COVID-19, enrolled during active disease. Each CDR3 is given with its conserved first and last residue. A D gene is named only where the DNA matches it firmly. Only some rows state a clone size, as once, few, many or a class for expanded clones.

j_call v_call cdr3_length clone_size d_call cdr3_aa cdr3_nt
TRBJ2-7 TRBV5-1 16 - - CASSLEGNDRIGEQYF TGCGCCAGCAGCTTGGAGGGCAATGACAGGATCGGCGAGCAGTACTTC
TRBJ2-3 TRBV5-1 16 - TRBD2 CASGLAGGLGVDTQYF TGCGCCAGCGGACTAGCGGGGGGCCTAGGGGTAGATACGCAGTATTTT
TRBJ2-1 TRBV11-2 12 - - CASRGGNNEQFF TGTGCCAGCAGGGGGGGAAACAATGAGCAGTTCTTC
TRBJ1-4 TRBV9 14 - - CASSPPGAYEKLFF TGTGCCAGCAGCCCCCCTGGGGCCTATGAAAAACTGTTTTTT
TRBJ1-1 TRBV6-5 16 few - CASSYGAGRVNTEAFF TGTGCCAGCAGTTACGGGGCAGGCCGTGTGAACACTGAAGCTTTCTTT
TRBJ1-5 TRBV4-1 14 - TRBD1 CASSRDRGDQPQHF TGCGCCAGCAGCCGGGACAGGGGAGACCAGCCCCAGCATTTT
TRBJ2-7 TRBV9 13 - - CASSAGTEGVQYF TGTGCCAGCAGCGCAGGAACCGAGGGGGTGCAGTACTTC
TRBJ1-5 TRBV5-6 14 - TRBD1 CASSPGQRNQPQHF TGTGCCAGCAGCCCGGGACAGCGGAATCAGCCCCAGCATTTT
TRBJ2-3 TRBV11-2 19 medium-sized TRBD1 CASSLVGWGQGADTDTQYF TGTGCCAGCAGCTTAGTTGGGTGGGGACAGGGGGCTGACACAGATACGCAGTATTTT
TRBJ1-2 TRBV16 15 - - CASSQWLEGTYGYTF TGTGCCAGCAGCCAATGGCTTGAGGGTACCTATGGCTACACCTTC
TRBJ1-1 TRBV4-1 13 - - CASSQVANTGAFF TGCGCCAGCAGCCAAGTCGCCAATACAGGAGCTTTCTTT
TRBJ2-7 TRBV6-6 14 - - CASSGRQITYEQYF TGTGCCAGCAGTGGCAGACAAATAACCTACGAGCAGTACTTC
TRBJ1-2 TRBV27 15 - - CASSLAGVELTGYTF TGTGCCAGCAGTTTGGCAGGGGTTGAGTTAACTGGCTACACCTTC
TRBJ2-3 TRBV27 15 few TRBD2 CASSLRGGITDTQYF TGTGCCAGCAGTTTACGCGGGGGTATCACAGATACGCAGTATTTT
TRBJ2-3 TRBV29-1 13 - TRBD1 CSVVQGVTDTQYF TGCAGCGTTGTGCAGGGGGTCACAGATACGCAGTATTTT
TRBJ2-1 TRBV30 19 - TRBD2 CAWIAGAGYRAGVNNEQFF TGTGCCTGGATAGCTGGTGCAGGTTACCGAGCGGGGGTGAACAATGAGCAGTTCTTC
TRBJ2-2 TRBV3-1/TRBV3-2 15 few TRBD1 CASSQHRGDTGELFF TGTGCCAGCAGCCAACACAGGGGGGACACCGGGGAGCTGTTTTTT
TRBJ1-1 TRBV6-1 13 - - CASNNRVSTEAFF TGTGCCAGCAACAACAGGGTCTCAACTGAAGCTTTCTTT
TRBJ2-7 TRBV25-1 13 - - CASSEYRENEQYF TGTGCCAGCAGTGAGTACAGGGAAAACGAGCAGTACTTC
TRBJ1-5 TRBV6-5 13 - TRBD1 CASSPTGNQPQHF TGTGCCAGCAGTCCGACAGGGAACCAGCCCCAGCATTTT
TRBJ1-1 TRBV18 14 - - CASSPLRQNTEAFF TGTGCCAGCTCACCACTAAGACAGAACACTGAAGCTTTCTTT
TRBJ1-1 TRBV11-2 14 - TRBD1 CASSDAQTGTEAFF TGTGCCAGCAGCGATGCACAGACAGGGACTGAAGCTTTCTTT
TRBJ1-2 TRBV5-6 14 - TRBD1 CASRPDRGDYGYTF TGTGCCAGCAGACCGGACAGGGGCGACTATGGCTACACCTTC
TRBJ2-1 TRBV11-2 15 - TRBD1 CASSSRDRGSDEQFF TGTGCCAGCAGCTCCCGGGACAGGGGGTCGGATGAGCAGTTCTTC
TRBJ2-5 TRBV7-2 13 - - CASSLVREETQYF TGTGCCAGCAGCTTAGTCCGAGAAGAGACCCAGTACTTC
TRBJ2-1 TRBV7-6 16 once TRBD2 CASSRSSGGPSNEQFF TGTGCCAGCAGCCGTTCTAGCGGGGGCCCTTCCAATGAGCAGTTCTTC
TRBJ1-5 TRBV12-5 14 - TRBD1 CASGGTGGDQPQHF TGTGCTAGTGGTGGGACAGGGGGCGATCAGCCCCAGCATTTT
TRBJ1-4 TRBV6-5 14 - - CASSRTSGGEKLFF TGTGCCAGCAGCAGGACTTCGGGCGGTGAAAAACTGTTTTTT
TRBJ2-3 TRBV4-2 16 once TRBD1 CASSRAWDRETDTQYF TGTGCCAGCAGCCGCGCTTGGGACAGGGAGACAGATACGCAGTATTTT
TRBJ1-1 TRBV11-2 14 - TRBD1 CASSLGTGGLRAFF TGTGCCAGCAGCTTGGGGACAGGGGGCTTGAGAGCTTTCTTT
TRBJ1-4 TRBV3-1/TRBV3-2 13 once - CASSRRGNEKLFF TGTGCCAGCAGCCGGCGGGGGAATGAAAAACTGTTTTTT
TRBJ2-3 TRBV4-2 15 few - CASSQAVVRTDTQYF TGTGCCAGCAGCCAAGCGGTAGTTCGCACAGATACGCAGTATTTT
TRBJ1-5 TRBV27 13 - - CASSLTGHQPQHF TGTGCCAGCAGTTTAACTGGTCATCAGCCCCAGCATTTT
TRBJ2-7 TRBV18 15 - TRBD1 CASSPPGQSTYEQYF TGTGCCAGCTCACCCCCGGGACAGAGCACCTACGAGCAGTACTTC
TRBJ2-3 TRBV28 15 once TRBD1 CASSTWGTGIDTQYF TGTGCCAGCAGTACTTGGGGGACAGGGATAGATACGCAGTATTTT